The 21 T cell receptor beta chains reported below all come from one sample, sequenced in a study of blood T cell repertoires in COVID-19. Here immunoSEQ multiplex PCR was the method, and the copy in TCRdb shows in-frame clones only, minus some. The data contain more than 80,000 clones, over 75% of them singletons. Sequencing was done on a sample of peripheral blood. The receptors shown here come from a woman of 80 years or more with COVID-19, enrolled during active disease.

This clone was observed a few times. The V and J genes are TRBV18 and TRBJ1-5; 7 bases fit TRBD1. Trimming took 3 bases from V and 7 from J; bases not matched to a gene: 6. This CDR3 contains 14 residues. In germline, CDR1 is KGHSH, CDR2 LQKENI. CDR3 amino acids: CASSPDRVGQPQHF. The CDR3 DNA follows: TGTGCCAGCTCACCCGACAGGGTAGGGCAGCCCCAGCATTTT.

In the case of this clone: One end of the junction fails to match germline, which may point to a read error. The same CDR3 arises from other DNA sequences in this sample as well. The chain carries TRBV28 and TRBJ2-7; 11 bases agree with TRBD1. The CDR3 loop spans 16 amino acids. Germline values: CDR1 MDHEN, CDR2 SYDVKM. The CDR3 DNA follows: TGTGCCAGCAGTTCGACCTCGGGACAGGGGGTATACGAGCAGTATTTC. Protein sequence: CASSSTSGQGVYEQYF.

The chain links TRBV12-3 or TRBV12-4 to TRBJ1-1; the D gene is possibly TRBD1 (6 bases). V lost 7 bases and J 8 bases, leaving 17 bases between the germline ends. There are 13 residues in the CDR3. DNA of the CDR3: TGTGCCAGCAATTGGGAGGGGGGGATGGAAGCTTTCTTT. It yields the protein CASNWEGGMEAFF.

To note about this clone: The sample contains more than one DNA sequence encoding this CDR3. This chain uses TRBV9 with TRBJ1-2; TRBD1 aligns across 8 bases. CDR1 is SGDLS, CDR2 YYNGEE, per germline. V trimming: 0 bases; J trimming: 2 bases; junction bases outside the gene matches: 0. This CDR3 comprises 14 residues. The CDR3 region has the DNA TGTGCCAGCAGCGTAGGACAGGGGAACTATGGCTACACCTTC. It yields the protein CASSVGQGNYGYTF.

The chain carries TRBV29-1 and TRBJ2-5, with D perhaps TRBD1 (6 bases). The CDR3 spans 16 residues. Germline values: CDR1 SQVTM, CDR2 ANQGSEA. With 6 bases removed from V and 1 base from J, the gap between germline ends came to 21 bases. CDR3 in DNA: TGCAGCGTCGCCAAAGACCCGACAGGTATCCAAGAGACCCAGTACTTC. Its translation: CSVAKDPTGIQETQYF.

This clone was detected only once. V gene TRBV7-6 combines with J gene TRBJ1-6, with D perhaps matching TRBD1 (5 bases). V was shortened by 5 bases and J by 0 bases, with 11 bases between the two germline ends. Germline-derived CDR1 and CDR2 are SGHVS and FNYEAQ. The CDR3 length is 16 residues. CDR3 protein: CASSPRGSSYNSPLHF. The CDR3 nucleotides are TGTGCCAGCAGCCCCCGGGGGAGCTCCTATAATTCACCCCTCCACTTT.

The gene calls are TRBV2 and TRBJ2-7, with TRBD2 matching 7 bases. The CDR3 extends over 12 amino acids. J lost 3 bases, V lost 7 bases, and 3 bases had no gene match. CDR1 is SNHLY and CDR2 is FYNNEI in the germline V gene. The CDR3 coding sequence is TGTGCCAGCATTACTAGCGTCTACGAGCAGTACTTC. Amino acid sequence: CASITSVYEQYF.

The CDR3 is CASSDPRAKNIQYF. DNA of the CDR3: TGTGCCAGCAGTGATCCTCGAGCCAAAAACATTCAGTACTTC. This chain connects TRBV2 to TRBJ2-4; D call uncertain. From germline, CDR1 is SNHLY and CDR2 FYNNEI. Between the trimmed V and J ends, which lost 3 bases and 0 bases, there was a span of 6 bases. The CDR3 runs 14 residues. Together with reference TRBV2 and TRBJ2-4, the CDR3 gives the full variable domain: EPEVTQTPSHQVTQMGQEVILRCVPISNHLYFYWYRQILGQKVEFLVSFYNNEISEKSEIFDDQFSVERPDGSNFTLKIRSTKLEDSAMYFCASSDPRAKNIQYFGAGTRLSVL.

The chain recombines TRBV10-2 with TRBJ2-1, with 7 bases aligning to TRBD2. The CDR3 is 13 residues long. In germline, CDR1 is WSHSY, CDR2 SAAADI. Trimming at V came to 7 bases and at J to 15 bases, leaving 15 bases not matched to a gene. The chain's CDR3 is CASTTTSPGVLFF. The CDR3, as DNA: TGCGCCAGCACCACGACTAGCCCCGGAGTTCTGTTCTTC.

V is TRBV13 and J is TRBJ2-7; D might be TRBD2 (6 bases). The germline V and J ends were trimmed by 5 bases and 3 bases, with 17 bases remaining between them. This CDR3 region has 15 residues. Germline CDR1 PRHDT, CDR2 FYEKMQ (reference sequence). The CDR3 here is CASSQRTIRHYEQYF. CDR3 bases: TGTGCCAGCAGCCAGAGGACTATCCGGCACTACGAGCAGTACTTC.

There are a few counts of this clone. The CDR3 bases are TGCAGCGTCGCCCGTTTAGCGGGAGATAAGCAGTACTTC. It is translated as CSVARLAGDKQYF. The V and J genes are TRBV29-1 and TRBJ2-7, with 9 bases matching TRBD2. The CDR3 sequence is 13 residues long. Trimming cost V 6 bases and J 8 bases; bases outside gene matches: 11. The V gene's germline CDR1 is SQVTM and CDR2 ANQGSEA.

The chain is built from TRBV7-2 and TRBJ2-1, with 13 nucleotides matching TRBD2. CDR1 and CDR2 (germline): SGHTA, FQGNSA. The ends lost 5 bases at V and 9 bases at J; junction bases unmatched: 10. The CDR3 is 16 amino acids. CDR3 region: CASSLGLAGVFFEQFF. The CDR3 DNA reads TGTGCCAGCAGCCTAGGACTAGCGGGGGTCTTTTTTGAGCAGTTCTTC. The variable domain in full, with the rest retrieved from reference TRBV7-2 and TRBJ2-1, is GAGVSQSPSNKVTEKGKDVELRCDPISGHTALYWYRQSLGQGLEFLIYFQGNSAPDKSGLPSDRFSAERTGGSVSTLTIQRTQQEDSAVYLCASSLGLAGVFFEQFFGPGTRLTVL.

The chain employs TRBV4-1 and TRBJ1-6, with D unclear. CDR3 size: 17 residues. Germline loops: CDR1 MGHRA, CDR2 YSYEKL. The V end was cut by 0 bases, the J end by 0 bases, with 9 bases between. In nucleotides, the CDR3 is TGCGCCAGCAGCCAAGATAGTTGGAGCTCCTATAATTCACCCCTCCACTTT. Amino acids: CASSQDSWSSYNSPLHF.

The genes are TRBV28 and TRBJ1-2; the D gene is possibly TRBD1 (6 bases). Between the trimmed V and J ends, which lost 6 bases and 8 bases, there was a span of 16 bases. The CDR3 has 13 amino acids. Germline V lookup: CDR1 MDHEN, CDR2 SYDVKM. The CDR3 region is CASRDSRPIGYTF. The CDR3 nucleotides read TGTGCCAGCAGGGACAGTCGTCCTATCGGCTACACCTTC.

The gene calls are TRBV7-8 and TRBJ2-3; 9 bases match TRBD2. From germline, CDR1 is SGHVS and CDR2 FQNEAQ. J gave up 1 base and V 6 bases, and 2 bases lay outside the gene matches. The CDR3 runs 14 residues. The CDR3 spells CASRVAGGTDTQYF. For the CDR3, the DNA is TGTGCCAGCAGAGTAGCGGGAGGCACAGATACGCAGTATTTT.

This chain uses TRBV6-1 with TRBJ2-2; 7 positions match TRBD1. CDR3 size: 16 residues. Germline lookup yields CDR1 MNHNS and CDR2 SASEGT. The V segment lost 3 bases and the J segment 0 bases; nucleotides outside the gene matches: 4. This chain's CDR3 is CASSEVGQTNTGELFF. CDR3 DNA sequence: TGTGCCAGCAGTGAGGTGGGACAGACGAACACCGGGGAGCTGTTTTTT.

The chain links TRBV2 to TRBJ1-4; D ambiguous. The CDR3 runs 13 residues. V lost 11 bases and J 7 bases, leaving 17 bases between the germline ends. Germline V gene data show CDR1 as SNHLY and CDR2 as FYNNEI. The CDR3 DNA reads TGTGCCGGAGTCCGGGGAGCGGGTGAAAAACTGTTTTTT. Its translation: CAGVRGAGEKLFF.

This chain joins TRBV19 and TRBJ2-4; 7 bases are shared with TRBD2. V was pared by 3 bases and J by 1 base, with 6 bases of the junction left unmatched. CDR1 is LNHDA and CDR2 is SQIVND in the germline V gene (reference sequence). This CDR3 spans 16 amino acids. CDR3 DNA sequence: TGTGCCAGTAGTATTCCTCGGCGGGAGGCCAAAAACATTCAGTACTTC. Protein: CASSIPRREAKNIQYF.

This chain links TRBV19 with TRBJ2-2; 10 bases agree with TRBD2. With 6 bases clipped from V and 0 bases from J, the junction kept 4 bases outside the gene matches. The germline V gene encodes CDR1 LNHDA and CDR2 SQIVND (reference sequence). CDR3 size: 16 residues. CDR3 protein: CASRALAGANTGELFF. Here the CDR3 DNA reads TGTGCCAGTAGGGCGCTAGCGGGAGCGAACACCGGGGAGCTGTTTTTT.

The chain uses TRBV18 and TRBJ2-5; 8 bases match TRBD2. Germline CDR1 and CDR2: KGHSH and LQKENI. The V gene end was trimmed by 6 bases and the J gene end by 1 base; junction bases not matched to a gene: 4. The CDR3 has 14 amino acids. CDR3 residues: CASSPTSAQETQYF. Written as DNA, the CDR3 is TGTGCCAGCTCTCCGACTAGCGCCCAAGAGACCCAGTACTTC.

The J gene is TRBJ2-5, the V gene TRBV19; 8 nucleotides line up with TRBD1. The germline CDR1 and CDR2 sequences are LNHDA and SQIVND (reference sequence). The CDR3 loop spans 14 amino acids. With 5 bases clipped from V and 5 bases from J, the junction kept 7 bases outside the gene matches. This chain's CDR3 is CASSGGTGGETQYF. CDR3 DNA: TGTGCCAGTAGTGGGGGGACAGGAGGGGAGACCCAGTACTTC.